Following are 22 T cell receptor beta chains from one sample sequenced in a study of shared clonotypes between healthy human individuals. Libraries were prepared by immunoSEQ multiplex PCR; TCRdb keeps only in-frame clonotypes and omits some of them. Of 300,000 to 400,000 clones listed, around four fifths are singletons. Sequencing was done on a sample of memory CD4+ T cells sorted from blood. The subset here: CD45RA-negative fraction. The receptors derive from a young man in good health.

This clone was picked up many times. The rearrangement uses TRBV5-6 and TRBJ1-2, with TRBD1 matching 8 bases. Per the germline V gene, CDR1 is SGHDT and CDR2 is YYEEEE. This CDR3 spans 15 amino acids. V lost 4 bases to trimming and J lost 4 bases; unmatched junction nucleotides: 9. The CDR3 sequence: CASSVTGGDGYGYTF. The CDR3 DNA is TGTGCCAGCAGCGTAACAGGGGGAGACGGCTATGGCTACACCTTC.

The chain is built from TRBV11-2 and TRBJ2-7; 8 bases match TRBD2. Germline assignment: CDR1 SGHAT and CDR2 FQNNGV. Trimming at V came to 1 base and at J to 5 bases, leaving 7 bases not matched to a gene. The CDR3 runs 15 residues. The CDR3 region is CASSLVDSGKDEQYF. The CDR3 DNA reads TGTGCCAGCAGCTTAGTGGATAGCGGGAAAGACGAGCAGTACTTC.

The rearrangement links TRBV11-1 to TRBJ2-7, with D unclear. The CDR3 runs 12 residues. V gave up 5 bases and J gave up 2 bases, with 7 bases separating them. From germline, CDR1 is SGHAT and CDR2 FQDESV (reference sequence). CDR3: CASSPHPYEQYF. Here the CDR3 DNA reads TGTGCCAGCAGCCCCCATCCCTACGAGCAGTACTTC.

The chain uses TRBV30 and TRBJ2-1, with 10 positions matching TRBD2. The germline V gene encodes CDR1 GTSNPN and CDR2 SVGIG (reference sequence). This CDR3 is 20 amino acids long. The ends lost 0 bases at V and 6 bases at J; junction bases unmatched: 20. CDR3 bases: TGTGCCTGGAGTGTACGTCTAGCGGGAGTACTGTCTCAATACTTCAATGAGCAGTTCTTC. Its translation: CAWSVRLAGVLSQYFNEQFF.

The rearrangement links TRBV18 to TRBJ2-1; 8 nucleotides match TRBD2. The CDR3 is made up of 14 amino acids. From germline, CDR1 is KGHSH and CDR2 LQKENI. After removal of 9 bases from V and 5 bases from J, the junction contained 9 bases not matched to a gene. The CDR3: CASVPGTRDNEQFF. CDR3 nucleotide sequence: TGTGCCAGTGTTCCGGGGACTAGAGACAATGAGCAGTTCTTC. The full variable domain, with the rest looked up from reference TRBV18 and TRBJ2-1, is NAGVMQNPRHLVRRRGQEARLRCSPMKGHSHVYWYRQLPEEGLKFMVYLQKENIIDESGMPKERFSAEFPKEGPSILRIQQVVRGDSAAYFCASVPGTRDNEQFFGPGTRLTVL.

V is TRBV10-3 and J is TRBJ2-5, with 12 bases lining up with TRBD2. Germline assignment: CDR1 ENHRY and CDR2 SYGVKD. Trimming took 7 bases from V and 2 from J; bases not matched to a gene: 8. The CDR3 spans 16 residues. CDR3 bases: TGTGCCATCAAAAACCCCGGACTAGCGGGACAAGAGACCCAGTACTTC. It yields the protein CAIKNPGLAGQETQYF.

DNA of the CDR3: TGCGCCAGCAGCCAAGGAGTACCGCAGGGCCTTAACTATGGCTACACCTTC. Translation gives CASSQGVPQGLNYGYTF. V is TRBV4-1 and J is TRBJ1-2, with D possibly matching TRBD1 (5 bases). V was shortened by 1 base and J by 1 base, with 16 bases between the two germline ends. CDR3 length: 17 residues. Germline V gene lookup returns CDR1 MGHRA and CDR2 YSYEKL.

The chain recombines TRBV18 with TRBJ1-5; a weak D match, TRBD1 (5 bases). V dropped 3 bases and J dropped 0 bases, with 12 bases sitting between them. Germline loops: CDR1 KGHSH, CDR2 LQKENI. The CDR3 runs to 16 residues. The CDR3 DNA reads TGTGCCAGCTCACCTTCACAGGTCATTAGCAATCAGCCCCAGCATTTT. Translating gives CASSPSQVISNQPQHF. Supplemented by reference TRBV18 and TRBJ1-5, the full variable domain reads NAGVMQNPRHLVRRRGQEARLRCSPMKGHSHVYWYRQLPEEGLKFMVYLQKENIIDESGMPKERFSAEFPKEGPSILRIQQVVRGDSAAYFCASSPSQVISNQPQHFGDGTRLSIL.

This clone was seen only once. This chain connects TRBV18 to TRBJ2-2; D gene uncertain. The germline gives CDR1 KGHSH, CDR2 LQKENI. The CDR3 runs 15 residues. Trimming removed 0 bases from V and 4 bases from J, with 9 bases in between. In DNA form, the CDR3 reads TGTGCCAGCTCACCACCTCTAGGTGGCACCGGGGAGCTGTTTTTT. This sequence encodes CASSPPLGGTGELFF.

CDR3 sequence (DNA): TGTGCCTGGACGGCAGGCAACTATGGCTACACCTTC. It codes for CAWTAGNYGYTF. This sequence joins TRBV30 and TRBJ1-2; no clear D gene. The germline V gene encodes CDR1 GTSNPN and CDR2 SVGIG (reference sequence). V was pared by 4 bases and J by 2 bases, with 8 bases between. The CDR3 loop spans 12 amino acids. Looking up the rest from reference TRBV30 and TRBJ1-2 gives the full variable domain: SQTIHQWPATLVQPVGSPLSLECTVEGTSNPNLYWYRQAAGRGLQLLFYSVGIGQISSEVPQNLSASRPQDRQFILSSKKLLLSDSGFYLCAWTAGNYGYTFGSGTRLTVV.

This rearrangement joins TRBV11-2 to TRBJ2-2; weak D call: TRBD1 (6 bases). Germline V gene sequence: CDR1 SGHAT, CDR2 FQNNGV. This CDR3 is built from 14 residues. V was shortened by 3 bases and J by 6 bases, with 11 bases between the two germline ends. The CDR3 DNA reads as TGTGCCAGCAGCTTTACAGGGCAGGCCGGGGAGCTGTTTTTT. Amino acids: CASSFTGQAGELFF.

The chain is built from TRBV21-1 and TRBJ2-2. TRBV21-1 is deemed a pseudogene. The CDR3 runs 17 residues. As DNA, the CDR3 is TGTGCCAGCAGCAAGGTCGGCAGGACCACGAACACCGGGGAGCTGTTTTTT. This codes for CASSKVGRTTNTGELFF.

The V gene is TRBV7-8, the J gene TRBJ1-5, with D possibly TRBD1 on 5 matching bases. CDR3 length equals 15 residues. Deletions cut 4 bases from V and 1 base from J, with 11 bases between. The germline V gene encodes CDR1 SGHVS and CDR2 FQNEAQ. The CDR3 DNA sequence: TGTGCCAGCAGCTCGTGGGGGGGGAGCAATCAGCCCCAGCATTTT. It specifies CASSSWGGSNQPQHF.

V usage is TRBV6-1 and J usage is TRBJ1-1, with TRBD1 as a possible D gene (5 bases). The germline gives CDR1 MNHNS, CDR2 SASEGT. The CDR3 runs to 13 residues. The V end was cut by 0 bases, the J end by 8 bases, with 10 bases between. In DNA form, the CDR3 reads TGTGCCAGCAGTGAAGCGTACAGGTCAGAAGCTTTCTTT. Amino acid sequence: CASSEAYRSEAFF.

The chain links TRBV5-1 to TRBJ2-4; TRBD1 or TRBD2 may be the D gene (5 bases each). CDR1 is SGHRS and CDR2 is YFSETQ in the germline V gene. CDR3 length equals 21 residues. V dropped 2 bases and J dropped 0 bases, with 27 bases sitting between them. The CDR3 protein is CASSLGAGERMISIAKNIQYF. CDR3 nucleotides: TGCGCCAGCAGCTTAGGGGCCGGGGAGCGAATGATCTCCATAGCCAAAAACATTCAGTACTTC.

The chain carries TRBV15 and TRBJ2-7, with D possibly matching TRBD1 (5 bases). Trimming took 5 bases from V and 3 from J, leaving 14 bases between them. The germline V gene has CDR1 LNHNV and CDR2 YYDKDF (reference sequence). The CDR3 covers 14 residues. CDR3: CATSSQGSLYEQYF. CDR3 coding DNA: TGTGCCACCAGCTCGCAGGGTTCCCTCTACGAGCAGTACTTC.

V usage is TRBV5-1 and J usage is TRBJ2-3; D possibly matches TRBD1 or TRBD2 (6 bases each). CDR3 length: 15 residues. The germline CDR1 and CDR2 sequences are SGHRS and YFSETQ. The V end was cut by 0 bases, the J end by 6 bases, with 14 bases between. CDR3 nucleotides: TGCGCCAGCAGCTTGGATGGGGGGCCTTGGGATACGCAGTATTTT. Translation gives CASSLDGGPWDTQYF.

This sequence joins TRBV6-1 and TRBJ2-1; 7 bases match TRBD2. CDR1 and CDR2 (germline): MNHNS, SASEGT. CDR3 size: 18 residues. After removal of 3 bases from V and 2 bases from J, the junction contained 13 bases not matched to a gene. The CDR3 DNA reads TGTGCCAGCAGTGATTCTACGGCGGGAGCGGCCCCCTACAATGAGCAGTTCTTC. Its protein is CASSDSTAGAAPYNEQFF.

This chain links TRBV5-5 with TRBJ2-3; no reliable D call. Looked up from germline, CDR1 is SGHKS and CDR2 is YYEKEE (reference sequence). CDR3 length: 14 amino acids. Trimming removed 0 bases from V and 6 bases from J, with 11 bases in between. CDR3 residues: CASSLVPGSDTQYF. The DNA of the CDR3 is TGTGCCAGCAGCTTGGTCCCAGGATCTGATACGCAGTATTTT.

This clone was detected a few times. CDR3 in DNA: TGTGCCATATCCGTCGACAGGGGCTACGAGCAGTACTTC. Translated, it gives CAISVDRGYEQYF. The chain combines TRBV6-1 with TRBJ2-7; 8 positions match TRBD1. The CDR3 sequence is 13 residues long. V was clipped by 10 bases and J by 3 bases; unmatched bases: 8. CDR1 is MNHNS and CDR2 is SASEGT in the germline V gene.

The chain uses TRBV5-4 and TRBJ2-3, with 9 bases identical to TRBD2. The V gene end was trimmed by 4 bases and the J gene end by 6 bases; junction bases not matched to a gene: 12. Germline CDR1 and CDR2: SGHNT and YYREEE (reference sequence). The CDR3 length is 16 residues. The DNA of the CDR3 is TGTGCCAGCAGCCCCCCCGGGGCTAGCGGGACTGATACGCAGTATTTT. It codes for CASSPPGASGTDTQYF. Full variable domain (rest looked up from reference TRBV5-4 and TRBJ2-3): ETGVTQSPTHLIKTRGQQVTLRCSSQSGHNTVSWYQQALGQGPQFIFQYYREEENGRGNFPPRFSGLQFPNYSSELNVNALELDDSALYLCASSPPGASGTDTQYFGPGTRLTVL.

CDR3 DNA: TGTGCCAGCAGCTTATTTGGGGTGACTAATGAAAAACTGTTTTTT. Its protein product is CASSLFGVTNEKLFF. V gene TRBV7-9 combines with J gene TRBJ1-4; D gene unclear. CDR1 is SEHNR, CDR2 FQNEAQ, per germline (reference sequence). Deletions cut 2 bases from V and 2 bases from J, with 9 bases between. The length of the CDR3 is 15 residues.